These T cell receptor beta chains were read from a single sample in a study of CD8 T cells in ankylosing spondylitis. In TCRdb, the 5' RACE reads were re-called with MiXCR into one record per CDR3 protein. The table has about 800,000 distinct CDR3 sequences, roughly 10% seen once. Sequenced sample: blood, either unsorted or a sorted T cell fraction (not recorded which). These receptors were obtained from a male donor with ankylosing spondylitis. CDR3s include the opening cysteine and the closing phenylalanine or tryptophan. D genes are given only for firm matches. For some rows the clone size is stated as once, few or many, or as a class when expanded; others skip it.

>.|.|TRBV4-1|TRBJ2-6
CASSQTGNRANVLTF
TGCGCCAGCAGCCAGACCGGGAATCGGGCCAACGTCCTGACTTTC
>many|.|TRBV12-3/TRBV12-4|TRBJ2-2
CASSLRSGNTGELFF
TGTGCCAGCAGTTTAAGGTCCGGAAACACCGGGGAGCTGTTTTTT
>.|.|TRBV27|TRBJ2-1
CASSSQDSATYNEQFF
TGTGCCAGCAGTTCCCAGGACAGTGCCACCTACAATGAGCAGTTCTTC
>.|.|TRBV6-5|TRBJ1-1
CASKQGTEAFF
TGTGCCAGCAAACAGGGCACTGAAGCTTTCTTT
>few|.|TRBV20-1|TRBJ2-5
CSARVQGLPETQYF
TGCAGTGCTAGAGTACAGGGTCTCCCAGAGACCCAGTACTTC
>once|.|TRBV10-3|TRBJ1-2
CATHEGTDYGYTF
TGTGCCACCCACGAGGGAACAGACTATGGCTACACCTTC
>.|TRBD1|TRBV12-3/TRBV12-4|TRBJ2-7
CASSVDRTLEQYF
TGTGCCAGCAGTGTGGACAGGACTCTCGAGCAGTACTTC
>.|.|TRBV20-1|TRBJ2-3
CSARTGRYLTPDTQYF
TGCAGTGCAAGGACCGGCCGGTACCTGACCCCAGATACGCAGTATTTT
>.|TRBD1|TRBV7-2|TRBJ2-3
CASIRDSNTDTQYF
TGTGCCAGCATCCGGGACAGCAACACAGATACGCAGTATTTT
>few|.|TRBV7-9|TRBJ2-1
CASSPLFSGVYNEQFF
TGTGCCAGCAGCCCACTATTTAGCGGAGTCTACAATGAGCAGTTCTTC
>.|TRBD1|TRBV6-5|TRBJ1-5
CASSYSKRGRGNQPQHF
TGTGCCAGCAGTTACTCGAAGAGGGGGCGAGGCAATCAGCCCCAGCATTTT
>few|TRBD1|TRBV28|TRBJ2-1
CAIPGQGLTEQFF
TGTGCCATCCCGGGACAGGGTCTCACGGAGCAGTTCTTC
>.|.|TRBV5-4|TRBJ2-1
CATQARQYNEQFF
TGTGCCACCCAAGCTAGACAGTACAATGAGCAGTTCTTC
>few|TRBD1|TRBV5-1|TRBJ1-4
CASYEQGVSEKLFF
TGCGCCAGCTACGAGCAGGGGGTCAGTGAAAAACTGTTTTTT
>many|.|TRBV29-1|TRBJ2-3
CSVEVRASGPDTQYF
TGCAGCGTTGAGGTTCGGGCTTCGGGGCCAGATACGCAGTATTTT
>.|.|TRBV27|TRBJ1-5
CASSLKGRREIGQPQHF
TGTGCCAGCAGTTTAAAGGGGAGGAGGGAAATTGGTCAGCCCCAGCATTTT
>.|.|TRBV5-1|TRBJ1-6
CASSFSWVQEIASPLHF
TGCGCCAGCAGCTTTAGTTGGGTGCAGGAAATTGCTTCACCCCTCCACTTT
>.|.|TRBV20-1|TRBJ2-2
CSALSTGNTGELFF
TGCAGTGCTCTCTCGACAGGGAACACCGGGGAGCTGTTTTTT
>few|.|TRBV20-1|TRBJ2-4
CSAATALIGNIQYF
TGCAGTGCTGCGACTGCGCTCATCGGGAACATTCAGTACTTC
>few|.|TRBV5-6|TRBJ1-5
CASSLFSVLVSNQPQHF
TGTGCCAGCAGCTTGTTCTCGGTTCTAGTTAGCAATCAGCCCCAGCATTTT
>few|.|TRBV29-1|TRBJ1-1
CSVEVRGTEAFF
TGCAGCGTTGAAGTCAGGGGCACTGAAGCTTTCTTT
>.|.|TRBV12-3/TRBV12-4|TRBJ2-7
CASSFLREHEQYF
TGTGCCAGCAGTTTTCTCAGGGAACACGAGCAGTACTTC
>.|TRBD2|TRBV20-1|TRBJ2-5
CSASGRAGTQYF
TGCAGTGCTAGCGGGAGGGCCGGGACCCAGTACTTC
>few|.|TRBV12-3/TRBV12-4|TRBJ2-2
CASSSGLTANTGELFF
TGTGCCAGCAGTTCAGGACTCACCGCGAACACCGGGGAGCTGTTTTTT
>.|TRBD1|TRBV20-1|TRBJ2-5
CSAELTGPETQYF
TGCAGTGCCGAACTGACAGGGCCAGAGACCCAGTACTTC
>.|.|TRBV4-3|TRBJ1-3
CASSQLSTSGNTIYF
TGCGCCAGCAGCCAACTGTCTACCTCTGGAAACACCATATATTTT
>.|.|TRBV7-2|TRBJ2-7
CASSLERTHSYEQYF
TGTGCCAGCAGCTTGGAAAGGACTCATTCCTACGAGCAGTACTTC
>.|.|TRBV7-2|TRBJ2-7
CASRARALSYEQYF
TGTGCCAGCAGAGCGCGGGCACTGTCCTACGAGCAGTACTTC
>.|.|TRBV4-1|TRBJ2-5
CASSRDFGQEETQYF
TGCGCCAGCAGCCGAGATTTCGGACAAGAAGAGACCCAGTACTTC
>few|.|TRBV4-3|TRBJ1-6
CASSPSGGEGVNSPLHF
TGCGCCAGCAGCCCGAGCGGAGGGGAAGGGGTTAATTCACCCCTCCACTTT
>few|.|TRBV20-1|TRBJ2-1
CSASLSSYNEQFF
TGCAGTGCTAGCCTGTCTTCCTACAATGAGCAGTTCTTC
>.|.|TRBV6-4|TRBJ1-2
CAIKGIPDF
TGTGCGATCAAGGGAATTCCCGACTTC
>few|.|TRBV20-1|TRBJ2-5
CSANAGMSETQYF
TGCAGTGCTAATGCGGGAATGTCGGAGACCCAGTACTTC